These T cell receptor beta chains were read from a single sample in a study of beta chain features in type 1 diabetes. The protocol was immunoSEQ multiplex PCR, while the TCRdb copy is restricted to in-frame clones and leaves out a portion. Of 350,000 to 450,000 clones in the sample, about 14% were seen once. What was sequenced was naive CD4+ T cells from blood. These receptors all stem from a man aged 25 to 40 in good health. Each CDR3 is given without its conserved first and last residue.

J gene	CDR3 length	V gene	CDR3 protein
TRBJ2-3	8	TRBV29-1	SVERDTQY
TRBJ2-6	16	TRBV7-2	ASSPGARGFSGANVLT
TRBJ2-1	11	TRBV18	ASSPLLDNEQF
TRBJ1-3	14	TRBV29-1	SVEDLDVRSGNTIY
TRBJ2-3	11	TRBV9	ASSAPGPDTQY
TRBJ2-1	8	TRBV30	AWGVSEQF
TRBJ2-1	16	TRBV4-3	ASSQEGTGSRGFDEQF
TRBJ2-1	13	TRBV9	ASSLQPGQYNEQF
TRBJ2-3	13	TRBV9	ASSVRSTSTDTQY
TRBJ2-4	10	TRBV7-2	ASNRGKNIQY
TRBJ2-7	10	TRBV6-5	ASSLDSYEQY
TRBJ2-1	13	TRBV29-1	SVLTGLNSYNEQF
TRBJ2-1	13	TRBV27	ASSSSGRLGNEQF
TRBJ2-1	13	TRBV7-9	ASSPGTGGQNEQF
TRBJ1-3	15	TRBV28	ASSSEYRVYSGNTIY
TRBJ1-6	13	TRBV9	ASSPLGANGSPLH
TRBJ2-7	13	TRBV9	ASSVEGGWSYEQY
TRBJ1-5	12	TRBV7-9	ASSLGGNSQPQH
TRBJ1-2	12	TRBV9	ASSVGTGDYGYT
TRBJ1-1	10	TRBV29-1	SVERGNTEAF
TRBJ2-3	10	TRBV7-2	ASSSVGDTQY
TRBJ2-2	11	TRBV5-1	ASRTANTGELF
TRBJ2-4	12	TRBV10-3	AISDGRHKNIQY
TRBJ1-5	11	TRBV30	AWSGTRLQPQH
TRBJ2-3	13	TRBV7-2	ASSDRDRGGDTQY
TRBJ1-6	12	TRBV7-9	ASSLDRVRSPLH
TRBJ1-5	12	TRBV30	AWSGGQGNQPQH
TRBJ2-2	10	TRBV4-2	ASSPNTGELF
TRBJ2-7	13	TRBV19	ASSIVIQAVDEQY